This T cell receptor beta chain was recovered during a study of blood T cell repertoires in COVID-19 (dated by TCRdb to the early 2020s). Regarding the research as a whole: The collaborator samples originated in the United States, Italy and Spain and spanned the acute and convalescent phases of COVID-19. The prospective study material was composed of cDNA or gDNA derived from T cells, B-cell-depleted T cells, or PBMCs. Subjects who had been exposed to COVID-19, were actively infected with it, or had recovered from it provided the deeply sampled blood TCRbeta repertoires that made up the dataset. A freely available public database, intended as a resource for researchers studying the immune response to SARS-CoV-2, is where the repertoires were released. Sample metadata almost always included a de-identified subject ID, COVID-19 status, age in years and sex. Samples were obtained from the ongoing ImmuneRACE study (first 160 participants) and from 1,254 subjects provided by 6 global collaborators. Where available, HLA class I and class II types were taken from metadata supplied by the sample provider and were not determined by assay-based typing.

TCRbeta CDR3 regions were amplified from genomic DNA by means of the immunoSEQ Assay, a bias-controlled multiplex PCR. Under the source paper's analysis protocol: The number of nucleated cells in each sample was estimated by amplification of reference gene primers within the assay. To quantify the absolute abundance of each unique TCRbeta CDR3 rearrangement, sequence reads were collapsed and filtered. For each sample, productive Simpson clonality was calculated by taking the square root of Simpson's diversity index across productive rearrangements. The source is immuneACCESS, and TCRdb retained only in-frame sequences with V and J called. Part of the clones is not carried over; for the studies checked, unresolved V genes explain less than half of this, and the remainder is unexplained. The DNA was the basis for D and trimming; V, J and clone size are from that table. The sample table lists 130,000 to 150,000 clones, 85% of them with a count of one. Under 3% of the sample goes to the ten largest clones.

Each collaborating institution followed its own protocols to collect whole blood in K2EDTA tubes. For TCRbeta analysis, collaborators shipped samples in one of three forms: frozen whole blood, isolated PBMCs, or DNA extracted from either of those sample types. Overall results and qualifications from the work: The quantity of clinical and demographic metadata differed by source and by participant and was supplied without curation.

As regards this clone: It has no known antigen specificity. The input lacks base qualities; no much larger clone sits a single base away.

The CDR3 contains 18 residues, cysteine and phenylalanine counted. This entry keeps only the CDR3 DNA: 54 bases, framed from base 1. Relative to germline, V is 1 base shorter and J is 1 base shorter, with 17 bases between their ends. CDR1 MGHDK and CDR2 SYGVNS were looked up in the germline V gene. This receptor was taken from a middle-aged woman with active or convalescent COVID-19. The V gene is TRBV25-1 and the J gene is TRBJ1-5; the D gene cannot be resolved reliably. The material sequenced was peripheral blood. The nucleotide sequence is given as TGTGCCAGCAGTGAATGGGTCCCTGCGCGGTCGAGCAATCAGCCCCAGCATTTT. Translated, this is CASSEWVPARSSNQPQHF.